The subject of this entry is one TCR beta chain. As yet, its antigen is unknown. V was shortened by 6 bases and J by 7 bases, with 10 bases between the two germline ends. There are 12 residues in the CDR3. This sample was taken from a study of T cell responses to AZD1222 COVID-19 vaccine. Study conclusions and caveats: Among vaccine-associated CD4 TCRs, coverage spanned spike, with dominance at 160-218 and 743-854.

Produced via immunoSEQ multiplex PCR; TCRdb's table is partial and in-frame only. The sample records 90,000 to 120,000 clones, around 89% being singletons. The chain is built from TRBV12-3 or TRBV12-4 and TRBJ1-5, with D tentatively TRBD1 (6 bases). The clonotype comes from an adult in good health. Here the sequenced sample was peripheral blood, taken on day 0 of AZD1222 vaccination. The CDR3 sequence: CASRTGGQPQHF. CDR3 in DNA: TGTGCCAGCAGGACCGGGGGCCAGCCCCAGCATTTT.